Ten or more counts support the clone carrying this TCR beta chain. The antigen is not known. TCR beta VDJ and CDR3 profiles were obtained from a genomic DNA template. Each CDR3 protein is one row after TCRdb ran MiXCR on the reads. This table has roughly 120,000 distinct CDR3 sequences, 58% appearing once. This entry belongs to a study of CD8+CD57+ T cells in acquired aplastic anemia. As for the study in general: The study obtained an average of approximately 3 ug of DNA from sorted CD4+ and CD8+ cells.

General study results and limits: No significant patient-versus-control difference appeared in CD8+ Simpson's diversity. Patients and controls turned out to have 25 to 35 CD8+ CDR3 sequences in common.

Patients chosen for sequencing had CD8+CD57+ cells that had expanded, as shown by flow cytometry. Severe acquired aplastic anemia was the diagnosis recorded for all patients. V lost 2 bases to trimming and J lost 2 bases, with 6 bases between them. CDR3 length: 13 amino acids. CDR1 LGHDT and CDR2 YNNKEL come from the germline V gene (reference sequence). The TCR originated in a human donor with aplastic anemia. J is TRBJ2-5 and V is TRBV3-1; D unresolved. The sample taken for sequencing was sorted CD4+, CD8+, or CD8+CD57+ T cells (not recorded which) from PBMCs. The CDR3 loop reads CASSQSDQETQYF. CDR3 sequence (DNA): TGTGCCAGCAGCCAATCGGATCAAGAGACCCAGTACTTC.